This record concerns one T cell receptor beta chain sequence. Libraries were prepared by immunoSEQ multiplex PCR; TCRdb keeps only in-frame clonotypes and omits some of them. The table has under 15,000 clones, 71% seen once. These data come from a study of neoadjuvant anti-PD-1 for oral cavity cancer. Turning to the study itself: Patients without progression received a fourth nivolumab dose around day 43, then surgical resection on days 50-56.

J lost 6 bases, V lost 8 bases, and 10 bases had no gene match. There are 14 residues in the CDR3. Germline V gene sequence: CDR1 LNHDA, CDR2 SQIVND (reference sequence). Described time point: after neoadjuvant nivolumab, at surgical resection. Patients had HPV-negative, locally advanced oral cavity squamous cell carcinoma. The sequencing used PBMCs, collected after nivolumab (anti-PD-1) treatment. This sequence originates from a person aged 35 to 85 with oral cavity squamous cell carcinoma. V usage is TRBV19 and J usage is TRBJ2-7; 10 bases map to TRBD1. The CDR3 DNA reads TGTGCCAGTTTATTTAGGGACAGGGGTCGCGAGCAGTACTTC. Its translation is CASLFRDRGREQYF. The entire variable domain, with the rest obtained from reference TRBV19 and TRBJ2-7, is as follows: DGGITQSPKYLFRKEGQNVTLSCEQNLNHDAMYWYRQDPGQGLRLIYYSQIVNDFQKGDIAEGYSVSREKKESFPLTVTSAQKNPTAFYLCASLFRDRGREQYFGPGTRLTVT.